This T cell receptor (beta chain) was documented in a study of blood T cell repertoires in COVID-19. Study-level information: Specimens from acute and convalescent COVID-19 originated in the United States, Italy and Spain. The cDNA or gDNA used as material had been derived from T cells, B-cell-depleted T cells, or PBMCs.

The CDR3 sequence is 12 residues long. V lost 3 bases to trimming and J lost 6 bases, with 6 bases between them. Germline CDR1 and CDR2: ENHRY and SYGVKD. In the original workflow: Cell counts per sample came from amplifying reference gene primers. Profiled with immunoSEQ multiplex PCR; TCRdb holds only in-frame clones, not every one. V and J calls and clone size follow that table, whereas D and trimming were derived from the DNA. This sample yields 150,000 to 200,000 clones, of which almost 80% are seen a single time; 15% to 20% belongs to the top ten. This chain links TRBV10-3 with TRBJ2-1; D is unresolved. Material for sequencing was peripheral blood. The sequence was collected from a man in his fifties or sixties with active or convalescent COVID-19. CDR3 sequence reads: CAISDFRNEQFF. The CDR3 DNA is TGTGCCATCAGTGACTTTCGCAATGAGCAGTTCTTC.